Below are 23 T cell receptor beta chains sequenced from a single sample in a study of T-cell reconstitution after alpha-beta-depleted transplantation in children. The library targeted TCRbeta and was prepared with unique molecular identifiers. From the PCR reads, TCRdb called clonotypes with MiXCR, one entry per CDR3 protein. The data hold some 500,000 distinct CDR3 sequences, with approximately 20% observed a single time. The sample in question was PBMCs from the stem cell graft donor, obtained from the stem cell graft. The receptors originated from a human donor who donated a stem cell graft to a child with acute lymphoblastic leukemia.

This clonotype was detected only once. Sequence at one end of the junction differs from germline and may be a read error. This chain uses TRBV12-3 or TRBV12-4 with TRBJ1-2, with a weak D call TRBD1 (6 bases). The CDR3 loop spans 9 amino acids. The CDR3 DNA reads TGTGCCAGCGGGCCGCCGGGACACTTC. It codes for CASGPPGHF.

This clonotype was found a few times. V gene TRBV7-8 combines with J gene TRBJ2-7, with D tentatively TRBD2 (7 bases). V was pared by 2 bases and J by 2 bases, with 13 bases between. Germline lookup yields CDR1 SGHVS and CDR2 FQNEAQ. This CDR3 spans 15 amino acids. DNA of the CDR3: TGTGCCAGCAGCTTATACGGGGGGCACACCTACGAGCAGTACTTC. Protein: CASSLYGGHTYEQYF.

This clonotype was detected only a few times. The chain couples TRBV27 to TRBJ2-7, with D unresolved. The CDR3 consists of 14 residues. V was pared by 3 bases and J by 3 bases, with 12 bases between. The germline gives CDR1 MNHEY, CDR2 SMNVEV (reference sequence). CDR3 DNA sequence: TGTGCCAGCAGTTTCCTGGGTCCGATCTACGAGCAGTACTTC. Protein: CASSFLGPIYEQYF.

The gene calls are TRBV4-1 and TRBJ1-6; D uncertain. V dropped 1 base and J dropped 4 bases, with 11 bases sitting between them. The CDR3 is 16 amino acids. Germline V gene sequence: CDR1 MGHRA, CDR2 YSYEKL. This CDR3 reads CASSQVIAPYNSPLHF. The CDR3 DNA sequence: TGCGCCAGCAGCCAAGTCATAGCCCCATATAATTCACCCCTCCACTTT.

This clonotype was detected ten times or more. This chain joins TRBV29-1 and TRBJ1-2; D is perhaps TRBD1 (5 bases). Germline CDR1 reads SQVTM; CDR2 reads ANQGSEA. CDR3 length: 13 residues. V was trimmed by 0 bases and J by 7 bases, leaving 12 bases between them. Here the CDR3 DNA reads TGCAGCGTTGAAGAATGGGGGTCCGGTGGCTACACCTTC. Translation: CSVEEWGSGGYTF. Combining the CDR3 with reference TRBV29-1 and TRBJ1-2 gives the whole variable domain SAVISQKPSRDICQRGTSLTIQCQVDSQVTMMFWYRQQPGQSLTLIATANQGSEATYESGFVIDKFPISRPNLTFSTLTVSNMSPEDSSIYLCSVEEWGSGGYTFGSGTRLTVV.

This clonotype was seen a handful of times. The chain is built from TRBV5-5 and TRBJ1-1, with TRBD1 matching 9 bases. The CDR3 is 15 residues long. CDR1 and CDR2 (germline): SGHKS, YYEKEE (reference sequence). The V segment lost 7 bases and the J segment 3 bases; nucleotides outside the gene matches: 10. DNA for the CDR3: TGTGCCAGCCGGAGACAGGGGGTGTTAGACACTGAAGCTTTCTTT. Protein product: CASRRQGVLDTEAFF.

This clonotype was seen a handful of times. The chain uses TRBV28 and TRBJ2-1, with 10 bases fitting TRBD2. CDR3 length equals 14 residues. In germline, CDR1 is MDHEN, CDR2 SYDVKM. V lost 6 bases and J lost 6; bases outside the gene matches: 5. The CDR3 loop reads CASRAAGGPNEQFF. CDR3 bases: TGTGCCAGCAGGGCAGCGGGAGGGCCCAATGAGCAGTTCTTC.

The chain uses TRBV27 and TRBJ2-1; D not certain. CDR1 MNHEY and CDR2 SMNVEV come from the germline V gene (reference sequence). Trimming stripped 6 bases from V and 6 bases from J, with 18 bases between. CDR3 length: 15 amino acids. The CDR3 here is CASRYTGGSSNEQFF. DNA for the CDR3: TGTGCCAGCAGATACACCGGCGGAAGCTCCAATGAGCAGTTCTTC.

In this sample, this clonotype turned up many times. V and J are TRBV7-2 and TRBJ2-1; 12 bases align to TRBD2. CDR3 length: 16 residues. Trimming took 6 bases from V and 2 from J; bases not matched to a gene: 5. Germline V lookup: CDR1 SGHTA, CDR2 FQGNSA. The CDR3 DNA reads TGTGCCAGCAGACCGACTAGCGGGAGAGCCTACAATGAGCAGTTCTTC. It is translated as CASRPTSGRAYNEQFF. Complete variable domain (other parts from reference TRBV7-2 and TRBJ2-1): GAGVSQSPSNKVTEKGKDVELRCDPISGHTALYWYRQSLGQGLEFLIYFQGNSAPDKSGLPSDRFSAERTGGSVSTLTIQRTQQEDSAVYLCASRPTSGRAYNEQFFGPGTRLTVL.

This clonotype is labeled as medium-sized. The chain recombines TRBV7-9 with TRBJ2-7, with no clear D. The CDR3 is 14 residues long. Per germline, CDR1 SEHNR and CDR2 FQNEAQ (reference sequence). Trimming pared 3 bases from V and 4 bases from J, leaving 13 bases between. In nucleotides, the CDR3 is TGTGCCAGCAGCTTCGGGCCGTCCGGATACGAGCAGTACTTC. Its translation is CASSFGPSGYEQYF.

J is TRBJ2-3 and V is TRBV20-1; a possible D gene is TRBD2 (5 bases). Germline loops: CDR1 DFQATT, CDR2 SNEGSKA (reference sequence). The CDR3 length is 14 residues. V gave up 3 bases and J gave up 0 bases, with 10 bases separating them. This CDR3 is CSASLLASTDTQYF. In DNA form, the CDR3 reads TGCAGTGCTAGTTTGCTAGCTAGCACAGATACGCAGTATTTT.

This clonotype came up a few times. V gene TRBV7-8 combines with J gene TRBJ2-7; 12 positions match TRBD2. Germline-derived CDR1 and CDR2 are SGHVS and FQNEAQ. This CDR3 is built from 16 residues. V shed 1 base, J shed 7 bases, and the junction held 8 bases outside the gene matches. CDR3 loop: CASSLVRLAGVGEQYF. In nucleotides, the CDR3 is TGTGCCAGCAGCTTAGTTAGACTAGCGGGAGTAGGGGAGCAGTACTTC. Combining the CDR3 with reference TRBV7-8 and TRBJ2-7 gives the whole variable domain GAGVSQSPRYKVAKRGQDVALRCDPISGHVSLFWYQQALGQGPEFLTYFQNEAQLDKSGLPSDRFFAERPEGSVSTLKIQRTQQEDSAVYLCASSLVRLAGVGEQYFGPGTRLTVT.

The rearrangement uses TRBV11-2 and TRBJ2-1; TRBD2 is a possible D gene (5 bases). Germline-derived CDR1 and CDR2 are SGHAT and FQNNGV. The CDR3 runs 14 residues. V lost 2 bases and J 6 bases, leaving 11 bases between the germline ends. Here the CDR3 DNA reads TGTGCCAGCAGCTTAATGCTCAGCGGCAATGAGCAGTTCTTC. Amino acid sequence: CASSLMLSGNEQFF.

This chain connects TRBV12-3 or TRBV12-4 to TRBJ2-7; 7 bases match TRBD2. CDR3 length equals 14 residues. The ends lost 6 bases at V and 5 bases at J; junction bases unmatched: 10. The CDR3 DNA reads as TGTGCCAGCAGCCTGCGACTAGCTTGGGACGAGCAGTACTTC. Translating gives CASSLRLAWDEQYF.

The chain employs TRBV20-1 and TRBJ1-2; TRBD1 is a possible D gene (6 bases). Trimming shortened V by 0 bases and J by 2 bases, and 13 bases separated the two germline ends. Germline V gene lookup returns CDR1 DFQATT and CDR2 SNEGSKA (reference sequence). The CDR3 extends over 15 amino acids. CDR3 in amino acids: CSARDLGRGNYGYTF. The CDR3 DNA is TGCAGTGCTAGAGATCTGGGCAGGGGAAACTATGGCTACACCTTC.

This clonotype was picked up many times. The V and J genes are TRBV12-3 or TRBV12-4 and TRBJ2-5; 8 nucleotides match TRBD2. The CDR3 length is 16 residues. Losses at the gene ends were 3 bases for V and 2 bases for J; bases not matched to a gene: 8. This CDR3 is CASSFKALAAQETQYF. The CDR3 DNA reads TGTGCCAGCAGTTTTAAAGCACTAGCGGCACAAGAGACCCAGTACTTC.

This clonotype is categorized as medium-sized. The chain couples TRBV12-3 or TRBV12-4 to TRBJ1-5; no clear D gene. Deletions cut 2 bases from V and 7 bases from J, with 12 bases between. This CDR3 has 14 amino acids. CDR3 bases: TGTGCCAGCAGTTTATACCTAGATGGGCAGCCCCAGCATTTT. Encoded protein: CASSLYLDGQPQHF.

This clonotype has more than one count but fewer than ten. V gene TRBV27 combines with J gene TRBJ2-7; 9 positions match TRBD1. V was clipped by 6 bases and J by 3 bases; unmatched bases: 9. The CDR3 is 15 residues long. Germline-derived CDR1 and CDR2 are MNHEY and SMNVEV (reference sequence). The CDR3 region is CASSIAGTGLYEQYF. DNA of the CDR3: TGTGCCAGCAGCATTGCGGGGACAGGGCTCTACGAGCAGTACTTC.

The chain is built from TRBV5-1 and TRBJ2-5; 8 nucleotides align to TRBD1. Trimming cost V 0 bases and J 7 bases; bases outside gene matches: 8. The length of the CDR3 is 15 residues. CDR1 SGHRS and CDR2 YFSETQ come from the germline V gene. The CDR3 region is CASSLAPDRAATQYF. CDR3 bases: TGCGCCAGCAGCTTGGCCCCGGACAGGGCCGCGACCCAGTACTTC.

The table lists this clonotype with a few counts. The chain recombines TRBV20-1 with TRBJ2-1; possibly TRBD1 for D (5 bases). CDR1 is DFQATT and CDR2 is SNEGSKA in the germline V gene (reference sequence). CDR3 length: 13 residues. V lost 3 bases and J 1 base, leaving 7 bases between the germline ends. The CDR3 loop reads CSARGPSYNEQFF. Written as DNA, the CDR3 is TGCAGTGCTAGGGGGCCGTCCTACAATGAGCAGTTCTTC.

The rearrangement links TRBV7-8 to TRBJ2-7; no definite D call. The CDR3 consists of 18 residues. CDR1 and CDR2 from the germline V gene are SGHVS and FQNEAQ. With 4 bases removed from V and 5 bases from J, the gap between germline ends came to 27 bases. CDR3 bases: TGTGCCAGCAGCTCGCCCAACAGTCTAGTAGGTCCATTGAACGAGCAGTACTTC. Protein: CASSSPNSLVGPLNEQYF.

This clonotype was picked up a small number of times. The chain is built from TRBV2 and TRBJ2-7; possibly TRBD2 for D (6 bases). The CDR3 is 14 amino acids. V was shortened by 8 bases and J by 5 bases, with 19 bases between the two germline ends. Germline loops: CDR1 SNHLY, CDR2 FYNNEI. The CDR3 DNA is TGTGCCAGCCGGGGGTTCTCAGGGTACGACGAGCAGTACTTC. It specifies CASRGFSGYDEQYF.

This clonotype was counted a few times. This chain connects TRBV10-3 to TRBJ1-2; 7 bases agree with TRBD1. V trimming: 6 bases; J trimming: 4 bases; junction bases outside the gene matches: 11. The germline V gene has CDR1 ENHRY and CDR2 SYGVKD. The CDR3 extends over 15 amino acids. CDR3 in amino acids: CAISEPPGQAYGYTF. CDR3 DNA sequence: TGTGCCATCAGCGAACCTCCCGGACAGGCCTATGGCTACACCTTC.